The clone carrying this T cell receptor beta chain was found a few times. Its antigen is currently unknown. TCRdb redid the calling of the RT-PCR reads with MiXCR, one entry per CDR3 protein. This table holds some 600,000 distinct CDR3 sequences, around 15% found once. This sample was included in a study of response to subunit inactivated influenza vaccine. The CDR3 is made up of 13 amino acids. Germline V lookup: CDR1 MNHEY, CDR2 SVGEGT. V was shortened by 7 bases and J by 5 bases, with 14 bases between the two germline ends. Study results and limitations: Authors suggested each seasonal flu vaccination may recruit only limited numbers of new T cells.

The specimen comprised PBMCs from blood, sampled roughly 2 weeks before vaccination. The source of this sequence is a man aged 45-65 years who received an inactivated influenza vaccine. This sequence joins TRBV6-2 or TRBV6-3 and TRBJ1-2, with a tentative D call TRBD1 (5 bases). The CDR3 DNA sequence: TGTGCCAGCACCGACGGGGCGTGGTATGGCTACACCTTC. As protein: CASTDGAWYGYTF.